Below are 28 T cell receptor beta chains sequenced from a single sample in a study of blood T cell repertoires in COVID-19. Using immunoSEQ multiplex PCR, the repertoire was profiled, and TCRdb retains in-frame clones only, with some absent. This sample yields about 320,000 clones, of which approximately 89% are seen a single time; less than 5.5% belongs to the top ten. Specimen: PBMCs or T cells enriched from blood (not recorded which). These receptors all stem from a man aged 25-40 years who had recovered from COVID-19.

The chain joins TRBV3-1 (or the pseudogene TRBV3-2) to TRBJ1-2; D gene ambiguous. The V and J ends lost 1 base and 2 bases respectively, with 17 bases between them. The CDR3 is 17 residues long. CDR1 LGHDT and CDR2 YNNKEL come from the germline V gene (reference sequence). The CDR3 DNA reads as TGTGCCAGCAGCCAAGGATCCACCCGGCGGCTGAACTATGGCTACACCTTC. Its translation is CASSQGSTRRLNYGYTF.

In DNA, the CDR3 is TGTGCCAGCAGCTTGCCTAGCAGACCCACAGATACGCAGTATTTT. As protein: CASSLPSRPTDTQYF. The chain combines TRBV5-4 with TRBJ2-3; a possible D gene is TRBD2 (5 bases). Deletions cut 1 base from V and 2 bases from J, with 11 bases between. CDR1 is SGHNT, CDR2 YYREEE, per germline (reference sequence). The CDR3 is 15 residues long.

This sequence joins TRBV5-1 and TRBJ1-2, with D maybe TRBD1 (6 bases). CDR3 length: 16 residues. The germline V and J ends were trimmed by 4 bases and 0 bases, with 16 bases remaining between them. The germline gives CDR1 SGHRS, CDR2 YFSETQ. This chain's CDR3 is CASSPGAGPTNYGYTF. CDR3 bases: TGCGCCAGCAGCCCAGGGGCAGGCCCTACTAACTATGGCTACACCTTC.

CDR3 coding DNA: TGTGCCAGTAGTTGGGACAGGGAAGGGGCCAACGTCCTGACTTTC. Its protein product is CASSWDREGANVLTF. The V gene is TRBV19, the J gene TRBJ2-6, with TRBD1 identical over 9 bases. Germline CDR1 is LNHDA and CDR2 is SQIVND (reference sequence). The J segment lost 4 bases and the V segment lost 5 bases, leaving 3 bases of the junction unmatched. The CDR3 loop spans 15 amino acids.

V gene TRBV30 combines with J gene TRBJ2-2, with TRBD2 matching 13 bases. The V gene end was trimmed by 3 bases and the J gene end by 7 bases; junction bases not matched to a gene: 14. Germline CDR1 reads GTSNPN; CDR2 reads SVGIG (reference sequence). The CDR3 spans 18 residues. CDR3 in amino acids: CAWSRLAGGPGLGGELFF. The CDR3 DNA reads TGTGCCTGGAGCAGACTAGCGGGGGGACCGGGGCTGGGCGGGGAGCTGTTTTTT.

This clone was observed once. V gene TRBV3-1 (or the pseudogene TRBV3-2) combines with J gene TRBJ2-7; 7 bases match TRBD1. V dropped 1 base and J dropped 0; count of bases not matched to a gene: 6. Germline CDR1 reads LGHDT; CDR2 reads YNNKEL (reference sequence). The CDR3 is made up of 16 amino acids. The chain's CDR3 is CASSQGPQGFSYEQYF. Written as DNA, the CDR3 is TGTGCCAGCAGCCAAGGCCCACAGGGGTTCTCCTACGAGCAGTACTTC.

The gene calls are TRBV11-2 and TRBJ1-2; 9 bases are shared with TRBD1. Germline V gene lookup returns CDR1 SGHAT and CDR2 FQNNGV. With V trimmed by 4 bases and J by 5 bases, 2 bases remained unmatched. This CDR3 region has 13 residues. The CDR3 DNA reads as TGTGCCAGCAGCTCAGACAGGGGGTATGGCTACACCTTC. Protein: CASSSDRGYGYTF.

The CDR3 loop reads CASRGGGYGYTF. CDR3 nucleotide sequence: TGTGCCAGCAGGGGAGGCGGCTATGGCTACACCTTC. The chain combines TRBV6-4 with TRBJ1-2; D ambiguous. The germline CDR1 and CDR2 sequences are MRHNA and SNTAGT. This CDR3 contains 12 residues. The V end was cut by 6 bases, the J end by 4 bases, with 9 bases between.

This sequence joins TRBV5-4 and TRBJ1-2; 11 bases align to TRBD1. CDR1 is SGHNT and CDR2 is YYREEE in the germline V gene (reference sequence). Trimming cost V 4 bases and J 6 bases; bases outside gene matches: 2. The CDR3 length is 13 residues. The CDR3 loop is CASSQDRGHGYTF. The CDR3 nucleotides are TGTGCCAGCAGCCAGGACAGGGGGCATGGCTACACCTTC.

The chain carries TRBV19 and TRBJ1-5; TRBD1 aligns across 8 bases. This CDR3 spans 14 amino acids. The J segment lost 1 base and the V segment lost 9 bases, leaving 5 bases of the junction unmatched. Germline values: CDR1 LNHDA, CDR2 SQIVND (reference sequence). Written as DNA, the CDR3 is TGTGCCAGCATTGACAGGGGAAGCAATCAGCCCCAGCATTTT. As protein: CASIDRGSNQPQHF.

This clone was seen only once. The V call is TRBV28, the J call TRBJ2-1; no definite D call. CDR1 is MDHEN and CDR2 is SYDVKM in the germline V gene. The V end lost 9 bases, the J end lost 9 bases, and 21 bases lay between the germline ends. The CDR3 contains 14 residues. The DNA for the CDR3 is TGTGCCAGTCTCAGGCTGAAAGGTATTGGTGAGCAGTTCTTC. Encoded protein: CASLRLKGIGEQFF.

Details on this clone: Other nucleotide sequences in the sample specify the same CDR3. The chain couples TRBV12-3 or TRBV12-4 to TRBJ1-1; D call uncertain. This CDR3 is 13 amino acids long. V was clipped by 1 base and J by 4 bases, with 7 bases between them. The DNA of the CDR3 is TGTGCCAGCAGTTTAGTGCGGGGCACTGAAGCTTTCTTT. Translation: CASSLVRGTEAFF.

The chain combines TRBV19 with TRBJ2-7; D remains unclear. CDR1 is LNHDA, CDR2 SQIVND, per germline (reference sequence). Trimming removed 3 bases at V and 0 bases at J, with 9 bases between. This CDR3 region has 14 residues. The CDR3 nucleotides read TGTGCCAGTAGTATGTCAGGCAGCTCCTACGAGCAGTACTTC. Its protein product is CASSMSGSSYEQYF.

This clone was observed a few times. The CDR3 protein is CAWSVRVDSEAFF. Here the CDR3 DNA reads TGTGCCTGGAGTGTACGAGTGGACAGCGAAGCTTTCTTT. V gene TRBV30 combines with J gene TRBJ1-1, with D perhaps matching TRBD1 (6 bases). The germline V and J ends were trimmed by 0 bases and 8 bases, with 13 bases remaining between them. Germline loops: CDR1 GTSNPN, CDR2 SVGIG (reference sequence). The CDR3 is made up of 13 amino acids.

V is TRBV27 and J is TRBJ1-6, with D tentatively TRBD1 (5 bases). The CDR3 is 17 amino acids. Germline V CDR1 and CDR2: MNHEY, SMNVEV (reference sequence). The germline V and J ends were trimmed by 0 bases and 4 bases, with 13 bases remaining between them. DNA of the CDR3: TGTGCCAGCAGTTTATCGTTAAGGGCAGGGTATAATTCACCCCTCCACTTT. It yields the protein CASSLSLRAGYNSPLHF.

This chain links TRBV7-3 with TRBJ2-7; 8 nucleotides line up with TRBD2. Germline CDR1 SGHTA, CDR2 FQGTGA. With V trimmed by 5 bases and J by 0 bases, 9 bases remained unmatched. This CDR3 comprises 16 residues. The CDR3 DNA reads as TGTGCCAGCAGCCCGGGGGGCGGGGGGCGCTCCTACGAGCAGTACTTC. Its protein is CASSPGGGGRSYEQYF.

This rearrangement joins TRBV28 to TRBJ2-2; D is unresolved. V lost 6 bases to trimming and J lost 6 bases, with 14 bases between them. CDR3 length: 14 amino acids. The V gene's germline CDR1 is MDHEN and CDR2 SYDVKM. CDR3 region: CASSPGTSPGELFF. The CDR3 nucleotides are TGTGCCAGCAGCCCGGGTACCTCACCCGGGGAGCTGTTTTTT.

This rearrangement joins TRBV5-4 to TRBJ2-1; the D gene is possibly TRBD1 (6 bases). Germline CDR1 reads SGHNT; CDR2 reads YYREEE (reference sequence). The V end was cut by 1 base, the J end by 10 bases, with 21 bases between. The CDR3 has 16 residues. CDR3 sequence: CASSLPGRGSSIEQFF. CDR3 bases: TGTGCCAGCAGCTTGCCGGGCAGGGGCAGTTCGATCGAGCAGTTCTTC.

This chain connects TRBV5-4 to TRBJ2-5, with 8 bases identical to TRBD2. The CDR3 runs to 14 residues. Germline loops: CDR1 SGHNT, CDR2 YYREEE (reference sequence). Trimming at V came to 4 bases and at J to 5 bases, leaving 7 bases not matched to a gene. The CDR3 here is CASSRTSSVETQYF. The CDR3 DNA sequence: TGTGCCAGCAGCCGGACTAGCAGCGTTGAGACCCAGTACTTC.

This chain links TRBV28 with TRBJ1-5; D is undetermined. V lost 3 bases to trimming and J lost 4 bases, with 4 bases between them. The CDR3 has 12 amino acids. The germline V gene encodes CDR1 MDHEN and CDR2 SYDVKM. The CDR3 here is CASSFPNQPQHF. CDR3 nucleotide sequence: TGTGCCAGCAGTTTTCCGAATCAGCCCCAGCATTTT.

This clone was recorded once. V usage is TRBV27 and J usage is TRBJ2-3, with TRBD1 identical over 8 bases. Unmatched junction bases numbered 7, after V lost 0 bases and J lost 5 bases. There are 16 residues in the CDR3. Germline V CDR1 and CDR2: MNHEY, SMNVEV (reference sequence). In nucleotides, the CDR3 is TGTGCCAGCAGTTTATCATCTGGCAGGGGGCGAGATACGCAGTATTTT. This gives the protein CASSLSSGRGRDTQYF.

The V and J genes are TRBV9 and TRBJ2-3, with 9 bases that match TRBD1. CDR1 and CDR2 (germline): SGDLS, YYNGEE. After removal of 4 bases from V and 1 base from J, the junction contained 7 bases not matched to a gene. This CDR3 comprises 16 residues. DNA of the CDR3: TGTGCCAGCAGCTATAATCGACAGGGGGGCACAGATACGCAGTATTTT. Its protein product is CASSYNRQGGTDTQYF.

This chain uses TRBV7-3 with TRBJ2-7, with 7 bases aligning to TRBD1. The CDR3 spans 15 residues. Germline CDR1 is SGHTA and CDR2 is FQGTGA. V lost 5 bases, J lost 3 bases, and 10 bases stayed unmatched. This chain's CDR3 is CASSLNGQVVYEQYF. CDR3 DNA sequence: TGTGCCAGCAGCCTGAACGGACAGGTCGTCTACGAGCAGTACTTC.

This sequence joins TRBV27 and TRBJ2-1; a possible D gene is TRBD1 (7 bases). The V gene lost 5 bases and the J gene lost 7 bases, with 21 bases spanning the gap. From germline, CDR1 is MNHEY and CDR2 SMNVEV (reference sequence). The length of the CDR3 is 16 residues. The CDR3 loop is CASSAGQLNIGNEQFF. Here the CDR3 DNA reads TGTGCCAGCAGTGCGGGACAGCTTAATATTGGTAATGAGCAGTTCTTC.

V and J are TRBV6-4 and TRBJ1-5; a possible D gene is TRBD1 (5 bases). V lost 6 bases and J lost 7, with 13 bases in between. This CDR3 is 13 amino acids long. CDR1 and CDR2 (germline): MRHNA, SNTAGT. The CDR3 loop reads CASSPRVGQPQHF. CDR3 bases: TGTGCCAGCAGCCCCAGGGTTGGGCAGCCCCAGCATTTT.

The rearrangement uses TRBV27 and TRBJ2-3; D perhaps matches TRBD1 (7 bases). The germline gives CDR1 MNHEY, CDR2 SMNVEV (reference sequence). The CDR3 contains 14 residues. V was pared by 7 bases and J by 5 bases, with 16 bases between. In DNA, the CDR3 is TGTGCCAGCACTCCAGGGGGGAATTTAGATACGCAGTATTTT. It specifies CASTPGGNLDTQYF.

This clone occurred once. The V and J genes are TRBV11-2 and TRBJ2-7; 9 bases agree with TRBD1. Germline V CDR1 and CDR2: SGHAT, FQNNGV. V was pared by 3 bases and J by 5 bases, with 8 bases of the junction left unmatched. The CDR3 covers 15 residues. The CDR3 DNA reads as TGTGCCAGCAGCTTTTACCTCCGGGACAGGGACGAGCAGTACTTC. This gives the protein CASSFYLRDRDEQYF.

This clone was recorded once. V usage is TRBV28 and J usage is TRBJ1-5; 7 bases are shared with TRBD1. Germline lookup yields CDR1 MDHEN and CDR2 SYDVKM. This CDR3 has 15 amino acids. The trim removed 3 bases at V and 5 bases at J, leaving 7 bases unmatched. The CDR3 is CASSFVGGADQPQHF. The CDR3 DNA sequence: TGTGCCAGCAGTTTTGTAGGGGGCGCAGATCAGCCCCAGCATTTT.